This paragraph reports one TCR beta chain. Its antigen is undetermined. Germline V gene sequence: CDR1 MDHEN, CDR2 SYDVKM. The CDR3 is 15 amino acids. This entry is derived from a study of OX40 agonist ivuxolimab in advanced cancers. Study-level findings and limits: Researchers did not establish what antigens the expanded peripheral T cells target. On average, a greater number of expanded clones characterised CD8+ T cells relative to CD4+.

Repertoires were generated with immunoSEQ multiplex PCR, while TCRdb's copy carries only in-frame clones and drops some. The sample consists of 40,000 to 60,000 clones, 88% of them appearing once. The source was CD4+ or CD8+ T cells sorted from blood, collected in a trial of the OX40 agonist ivuxolimab. The sequence was obtained from an adult with an advanced solid tumor such as melanoma, head and neck, liver or kidney cancer. J is TRBJ2-5 and V is TRBV28; maybe TRBD2 (5 bases). The DNA matches TRBJ2-7 better at its end, which makes the J call doubtful. CDR3 coding DNA: TGTGCCAGCAAAGAGCCGGGGTCGGCTTCCTACGAGCAGTACTTC. As protein: CASKEPGSASYEQYF.